These 19 T cell receptor beta chains were sequenced from one sample in a study of T cells after yellow fever vaccination. In TCRdb, the 5' RACE reads were re-called with MiXCR into one record per CDR3 protein. The sample lists approximately 350,000 distinct CDR3 sequences, approximately 10% occurring once. This specimen consisted of PBMCs, obtained on the day of the first yellow fever vaccination. These TCRs come from a young man who received the YFV17D yellow fever vaccine.

This clonotype was counted between two and nine times. The chain combines TRBV19 with TRBJ1-2; no definite D call. Germline CDR1 is LNHDA and CDR2 is SQIVND (reference sequence). Trimming left V 2 bases short and J 5 bases short, with 12 bases between. The CDR3 totals 14 residues. This CDR3 is CASSISQVEYGYTF. The DNA for the CDR3 is TGTGCCAGTAGTATAAGCCAGGTTGAATATGGCTACACCTTC.

CDR3 coding DNA: TGCGCCAGCAGCCAAGATTCGGGGCGCCGCTCCTACAATGAGCAGTTCTTC. It specifies CASSQDSGRRSYNEQFF. The chain links TRBV4-1 to TRBJ2-1; D tentatively reads TRBD1 or TRBD2 (5 bases each). The CDR3 runs to 17 residues. Germline CDR1 and CDR2: MGHRA and YSYEKL. V shed 0 bases and J shed 0 bases, with 12 bases lying between them.

This clonotype was picked up many times. V gene TRBV4-3 combines with J gene TRBJ2-5; TRBD2 aligns across 15 bases. The CDR3 spans 19 residues. CDR1 and CDR2 (germline): LGHNA, YSLEER. Trimming at V came to 0 bases and at J to 5 bases, leaving 10 bases not matched to a gene. The CDR3 loop is CASSQDKGTSGGPGETQYF. CDR3 nucleotide sequence: TGCGCCAGCAGCCAAGATAAGGGGACTAGCGGGGGGCCGGGGGAGACCCAGTACTTC.

This sequence joins TRBV19 and TRBJ1-5; D call uncertain. Trimming left V 3 bases short and J 1 base short, with 10 bases between. The CDR3 consists of 15 residues. Looked up from germline, CDR1 is LNHDA and CDR2 is SQIVND (reference sequence). This CDR3 is CASSIRGRSNQPQHF. CDR3 DNA: TGTGCCAGTAGTATCCGGGGTCGAAGCAATCAGCCCCAGCATTTT.

The chain couples TRBV28 to TRBJ2-2; D might be TRBD1 or TRBD2, each matching 5 bases. The CDR3 has 15 residues. Trimming left V 1 base short and J 7 bases short, with 13 bases between. The V gene's germline CDR1 is MDHEN and CDR2 SYDVKM. In nucleotides, the CDR3 is TGTGCCAGCAGTTTATTTCACGGGGCCGGCGGGGAGCTGTTTTTT. Its protein is CASSLFHGAGGELFF.

In its sample, this clonotype was seen many times. The genes are TRBV7-9 and TRBJ2-3; possibly TRBD1 or TRBD2 for D (5 bases each). CDR1 is SEHNR, CDR2 FQNEAQ, per germline (reference sequence). V shed 4 bases and J shed 0 bases, with 11 bases lying between them. The CDR3 consists of 15 residues. CDR3 amino acids: CASSSGAASTDTQYF. The CDR3 DNA is TGTGCCAGCAGCTCCGGGGCCGCTAGCACAGATACGCAGTATTTT.

The table lists this clonotype with a few counts. The chain is built from TRBV24-1 and TRBJ2-7; TRBD1 might be the D (5 bases). This CDR3 is 16 amino acids long. Trimming pared 12 bases from V and 2 bases from J, leaving 25 bases between. Germline assignment: CDR1 KGHDR and CDR2 SFDVKD. The CDR3 nucleotides are TGTGCCGCCAACCGGCGGTCCAGACAGTCGGCCTACGAGCAGTACGTC. Protein: CAANRRSRQSAYEQYV.

The J gene is TRBJ1-2, the V gene TRBV7-8, with D tentatively TRBD1 (6 bases). The germline gives CDR1 SGHVS, CDR2 FQNEAQ. CDR3 length equals 17 residues. V was trimmed by 0 bases and J by 0 bases, leaving 14 bases between them. The DNA for the CDR3 is TGTGCCAGCAGCTTAGCTGCCGGGACAACAGCTAACTATGGCTACACCTTC. This codes for CASSLAAGTTANYGYTF.

This clonotype has more than one count but fewer than ten. The J gene is TRBJ2-1, the V gene TRBV4-3; D gene uncertain. This CDR3 comprises 17 residues. The ends were cut back, 0 bases at V and 9 bases at J, with 21 bases in the middle. Germline V gene sequence: CDR1 LGHNA, CDR2 YSLEER. The CDR3, as DNA: TGCGCCAGCAGCCAAGAGTATGTCCGCAAGACCATCGGTGAGCAGTTCTTC. This encodes CASSQEYVRKTIGEQFF.

This clonotype was observed a handful of times. The chain combines TRBV7-9 with TRBJ1-5, with no clear D. Trimming left V 4 bases short and J 5 bases short, with 21 bases between. The CDR3 is 17 amino acids. Germline V lookup: CDR1 SEHNR, CDR2 FQNEAQ (reference sequence). The CDR3 sequence: CASSSLPTKIVDQPQHF. CDR3 nucleotide sequence: TGTGCCAGCAGCTCCCTCCCGACCAAGATTGTAGATCAGCCCCAGCATTTT.

The chain carries TRBV2 and TRBJ2-2, with D tentatively TRBD1 (5 bases). The length of the CDR3 is 13 residues. CDR1 SNHLY and CDR2 FYNNEI come from the germline V gene. Trimming stripped 6 bases from V and 4 bases from J, with 9 bases between. The CDR3 sequence: CASRSGPTGELFF. DNA of the CDR3: TGTGCCAGCAGGTCAGGGCCCACCGGGGAGCTGTTTTTT.

This clonotype has just a few counts. The gene calls are TRBV20-1 and TRBJ2-1, with a possible D match to TRBD1 (5 bases). The germline V and J ends were trimmed by 3 bases and 8 bases, with 23 bases remaining between them. Germline V CDR1 and CDR2: DFQATT, SNEGSKA (reference sequence). CDR3 length equals 16 residues. The CDR3 loop reads CSASRGGIWGSYEQFF. Written as DNA, the CDR3 is TGCAGTGCTAGTAGGGGTGGGATTTGGGGTAGCTATGAGCAGTTCTTC.

The genes are TRBV4-3 and TRBJ2-5; D might be TRBD1 (6 bases). The germline V gene has CDR1 LGHNA and CDR2 YSLEER. V was clipped by 0 bases and J by 3 bases, with 8 bases between them. The CDR3 loop spans 14 amino acids. CDR3 residues: CASSQENREETQYF. The CDR3 region has the DNA TGCGCCAGCAGCCAAGAGAACAGGGAAGAGACCCAGTACTTC.

The chain carries TRBV2 and TRBJ2-7, with D possibly matching TRBD2 (5 bases). Germline values: CDR1 SNHLY, CDR2 FYNNEI. The CDR3 has 12 residues. The V and J ends lost 5 bases and 5 bases respectively, with 10 bases between them. CDR3 sequence: CASSTSSHEQYV. Here the CDR3 DNA reads TGTGCCAGCAGTACTAGTTCCCACGAGCAGTACGTC.

This clonotype was seen more than once but under ten times. The genes are TRBV12-3 or TRBV12-4 and TRBJ2-5; D is unresolved. V gave up 2 bases and J gave up 4 bases, with 8 bases separating them. The CDR3 is 13 amino acids. CDR3 nucleotide sequence: TGTGCCAGCAGTTTAAGGGCTGCAGAGACCCAGTACTTC. Translation gives CASSLRAAETQYF.

This clonotype was counted a few times. The DNA for the CDR3 is TGTGCCAGCAGCTTGGACGTCAGGGCGGGCACCGGGGAGCTGTTTTTT. It specifies CASSLDVRAGTGELFF. The chain uses TRBV5-6 and TRBJ2-2; D is perhaps TRBD1 or TRBD2 (5 bases each). Trimming cost V 0 bases and J 4 bases, with 13 bases left between them. CDR1 and CDR2 (germline): SGHDT, YYEEEE. This CDR3 has 16 amino acids.

There are a few counts of this clonotype. The J gene is TRBJ1-2, the V gene TRBV19; D ambiguous. The CDR3 has 14 amino acids. Germline CDR1 LNHDA, CDR2 SQIVND (reference sequence). V lost 6 bases and J lost 8, with 19 bases in between. Written as DNA, the CDR3 is TGTGCCAGTAGCTCCCAGGCCAGTGTCAAAGGCTACACCTTC. Its protein is CASSSQASVKGYTF. The full variable domain, in which reference TRBV19 and TRBJ1-2 provide the parts outside the CDR3, is DGGITQSPKYLFRKEGQNVTLSCEQNLNHDAMYWYRQDPGQGLRLIYYSQIVNDFQKGDIAEGYSVSREKKESFPLTVTSAQKNPTAFYLCASSSQASVKGYTFGSGTRLTVV.

In this sample, this clonotype turned up a few times. The chain is built from TRBV6-2 or TRBV6-3 and TRBJ2-7; 7 bases match TRBD1. The V segment lost 5 bases and the J segment 0 bases; nucleotides outside the gene matches: 7. The CDR3 is 15 residues long. From germline, CDR1 is MNHEY and CDR2 SVGEGT. CDR3 sequence: CASSQDRVASYEQYV. In DNA form, the CDR3 reads TGTGCCAGCAGTCAAGACAGGGTAGCCTCCTACGAGCAGTACGTC.

This clonotype has a handful of counts. V usage is TRBV7-9 and J usage is TRBJ1-6; D is unclear. V was cut by 6 bases and J by 7 bases, with 13 bases left in between. This CDR3 contains 14 residues. Germline CDR1 SEHNR, CDR2 FQNEAQ (reference sequence). The CDR3 sequence is CASRTGRRNSPLHF. The CDR3 DNA follows: TGTGCCAGCAGAACCGGCCGACGGAATTCACCCCTCCACTTT.